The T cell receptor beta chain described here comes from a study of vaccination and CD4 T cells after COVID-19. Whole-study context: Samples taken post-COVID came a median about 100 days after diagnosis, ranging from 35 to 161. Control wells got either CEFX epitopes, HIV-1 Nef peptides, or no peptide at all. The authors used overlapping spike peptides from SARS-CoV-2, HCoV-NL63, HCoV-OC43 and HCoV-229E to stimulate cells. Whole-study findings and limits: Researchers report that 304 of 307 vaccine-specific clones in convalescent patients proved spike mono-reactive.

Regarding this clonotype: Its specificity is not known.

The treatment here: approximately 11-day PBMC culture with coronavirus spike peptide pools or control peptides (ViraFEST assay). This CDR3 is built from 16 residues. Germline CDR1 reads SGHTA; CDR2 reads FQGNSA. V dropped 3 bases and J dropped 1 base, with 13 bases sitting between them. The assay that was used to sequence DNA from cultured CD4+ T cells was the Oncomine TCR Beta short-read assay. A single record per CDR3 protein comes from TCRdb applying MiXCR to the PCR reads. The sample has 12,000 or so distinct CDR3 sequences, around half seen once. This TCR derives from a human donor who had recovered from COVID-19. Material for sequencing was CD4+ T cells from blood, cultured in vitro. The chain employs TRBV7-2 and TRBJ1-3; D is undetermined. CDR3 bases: TGTGCCAGCAGCTTGGGCCGGGGTACTTCTGGAAACACCATATATTTT. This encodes CASSLGRGTSGNTIYF.